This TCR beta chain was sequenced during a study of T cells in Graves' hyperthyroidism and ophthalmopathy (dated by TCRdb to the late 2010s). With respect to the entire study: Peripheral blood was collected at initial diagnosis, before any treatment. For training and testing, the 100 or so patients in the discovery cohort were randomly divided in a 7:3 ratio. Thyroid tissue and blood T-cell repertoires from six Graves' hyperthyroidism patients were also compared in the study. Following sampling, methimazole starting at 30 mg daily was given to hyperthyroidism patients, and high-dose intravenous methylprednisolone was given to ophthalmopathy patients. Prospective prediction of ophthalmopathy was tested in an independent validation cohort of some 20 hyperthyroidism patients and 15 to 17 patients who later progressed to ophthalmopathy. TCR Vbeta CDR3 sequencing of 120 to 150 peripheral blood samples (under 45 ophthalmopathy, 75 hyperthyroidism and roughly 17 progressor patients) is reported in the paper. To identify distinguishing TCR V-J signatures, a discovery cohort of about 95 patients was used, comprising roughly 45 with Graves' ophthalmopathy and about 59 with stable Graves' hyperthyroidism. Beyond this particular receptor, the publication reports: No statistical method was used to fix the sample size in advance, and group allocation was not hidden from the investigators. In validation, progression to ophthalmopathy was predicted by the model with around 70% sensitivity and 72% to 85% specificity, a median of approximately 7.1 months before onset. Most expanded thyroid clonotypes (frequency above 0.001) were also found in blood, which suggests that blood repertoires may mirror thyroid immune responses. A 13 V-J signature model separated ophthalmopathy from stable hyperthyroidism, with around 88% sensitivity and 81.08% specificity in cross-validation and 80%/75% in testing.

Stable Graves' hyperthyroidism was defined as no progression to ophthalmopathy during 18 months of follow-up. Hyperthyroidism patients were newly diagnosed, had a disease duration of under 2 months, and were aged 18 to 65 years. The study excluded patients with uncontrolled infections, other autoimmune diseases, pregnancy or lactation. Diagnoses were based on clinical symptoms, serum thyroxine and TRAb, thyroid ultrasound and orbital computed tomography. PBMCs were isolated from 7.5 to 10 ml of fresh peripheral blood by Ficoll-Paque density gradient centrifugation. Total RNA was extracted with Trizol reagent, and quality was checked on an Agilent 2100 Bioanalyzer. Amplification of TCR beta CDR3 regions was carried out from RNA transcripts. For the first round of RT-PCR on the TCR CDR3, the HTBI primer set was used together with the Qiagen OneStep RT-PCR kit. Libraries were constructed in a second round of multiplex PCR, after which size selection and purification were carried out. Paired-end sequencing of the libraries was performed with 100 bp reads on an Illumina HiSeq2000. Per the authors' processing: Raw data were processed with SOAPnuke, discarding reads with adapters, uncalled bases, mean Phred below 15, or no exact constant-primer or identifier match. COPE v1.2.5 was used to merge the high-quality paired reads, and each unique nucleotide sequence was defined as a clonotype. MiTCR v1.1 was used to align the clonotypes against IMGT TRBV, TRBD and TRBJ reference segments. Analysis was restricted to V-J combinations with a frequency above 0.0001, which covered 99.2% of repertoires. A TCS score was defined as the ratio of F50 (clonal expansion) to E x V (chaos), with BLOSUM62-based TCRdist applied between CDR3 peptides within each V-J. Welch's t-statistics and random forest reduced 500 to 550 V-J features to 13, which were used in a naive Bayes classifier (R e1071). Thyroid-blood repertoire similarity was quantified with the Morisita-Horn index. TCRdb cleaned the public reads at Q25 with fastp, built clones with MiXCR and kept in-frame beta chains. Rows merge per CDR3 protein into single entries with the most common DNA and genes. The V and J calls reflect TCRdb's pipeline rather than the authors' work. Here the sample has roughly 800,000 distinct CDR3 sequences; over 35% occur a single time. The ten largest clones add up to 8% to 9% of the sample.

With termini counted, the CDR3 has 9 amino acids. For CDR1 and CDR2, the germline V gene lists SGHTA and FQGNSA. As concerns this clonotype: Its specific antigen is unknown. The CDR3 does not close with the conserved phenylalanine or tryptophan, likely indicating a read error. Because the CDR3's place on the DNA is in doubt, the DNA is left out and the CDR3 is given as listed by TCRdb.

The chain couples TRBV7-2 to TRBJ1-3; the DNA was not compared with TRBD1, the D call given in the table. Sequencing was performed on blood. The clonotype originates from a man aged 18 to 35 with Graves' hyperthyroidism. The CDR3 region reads CASSTVGGP.